What follows are 13 T cell receptor beta chains derived from one specimen sequenced in a study of blood T cell repertoires in COVID-19. Measured with immunoSEQ multiplex PCR; TCRdb has only the in-frame clones, and not every one. The sample includes some 330,000 clones, 92% of them seen just once. Sequencing used PBMCs or T cells enriched from blood (not recorded which). These receptor sequences come from a woman aged 25-40 years who had recovered from COVID-19.

The rearrangement links TRBV5-1 to TRBJ2-2; 12 bases fit TRBD2. The CDR3 loop spans 15 amino acids. From germline, CDR1 is SGHRS and CDR2 YFSETQ. V lost 7 bases to trimming and J lost 6 bases; unmatched junction nucleotides: 7. This chain's CDR3 is CASRQTSGSPGELFF. In nucleotides, the CDR3 is TGCGCCAGCCGCCAGACTAGCGGGAGTCCCGGGGAGCTGTTTTTT. Supplemented by reference TRBV5-1 and TRBJ2-2, the full variable domain reads KAGVTQTPRYLIKTRGQQVTLSCSPISGHRSVSWYQQTPGQGLQFLFEYFSETQRNKGNFPGRFSGRQFSNSRSEMNVSTLELGDSALYLCASRQTSGSPGELFFGEGSRLTVL.

This chain links TRBV9 with TRBJ2-3; 9 positions match TRBD1. Germline V lookup: CDR1 SGDLS, CDR2 YYNGEE. V was clipped by 0 bases and J by 4 bases; unmatched bases: 3. The CDR3 has 15 residues. In nucleotides, the CDR3 is TGTGCCAGCAGCGTAGGAGGGACAGGGTCAGATACGCAGTATTTT. It yields the protein CASSVGGTGSDTQYF.

The chain couples TRBV6-5 to TRBJ2-7; D might be TRBD2 (6 bases). V was shortened by 5 bases and J by 0 bases, with 11 bases between the two germline ends. There are 14 residues in the CDR3. CDR1 and CDR2 from the germline V gene are MNHEY and SVGAGI. The CDR3 DNA sequence: TGTGCCAGCAGTCGGGGGTGGTACTCCTACGAGCAGTACTTC. It translates to CASSRGWYSYEQYF.

The rearrangement links TRBV6-5 to TRBJ2-1, with 8 bases lining up with TRBD2. The trim removed 2 bases at V and 8 bases at J, leaving 5 bases unmatched. Germline V gene lookup returns CDR1 MNHEY and CDR2 SVGAGI. The CDR3 extends over 14 amino acids. The CDR3 nucleotides are TGTGCCAGCAGTTACGCGGGGGGAGGTGATGAGCAGTTCTTC. The encoded protein is CASSYAGGGDEQFF.

The rearrangement joins TRBV27 to TRBJ1-3; D call uncertain. Looked up from germline, CDR1 is MNHEY and CDR2 is SMNVEV (reference sequence). V was pared by 10 bases and J by 0 bases, with 13 bases between. The CDR3 is made up of 14 amino acids. DNA of the CDR3: TGTGCCAAACTCGCGTGGAGCTCTGGAAACACCATATATTTT. Protein sequence: CAKLAWSSGNTIYF.

The chain joins TRBV11-2 to TRBJ1-3; D call uncertain. This CDR3 has 17 residues. Looked up from germline, CDR1 is SGHAT and CDR2 is FQNNGV. V lost 2 bases, J lost 5 bases, and 19 bases lay in between. CDR3 loop: CASSLFRAVTSRNTIYF. In nucleotides, the CDR3 is TGTGCCAGCAGCTTATTTCGCGCCGTTACTTCAAGAAACACCATATATTTT.

The rearrangement links TRBV7-2 to TRBJ2-1, with 11 positions matching TRBD2. CDR3 length equals 15 residues. Trimming cost V 5 bases and J 3 bases; bases outside gene matches: 3. Per germline, CDR1 SGHTA and CDR2 FQGNSA. In DNA, the CDR3 is TGTGCCAGCAGCGCCGGACTAGCGGGCTACAATGAGCAGTTCTTC. Translated: CASSAGLAGYNEQFF.

The J gene is TRBJ2-3, the V gene TRBV18, with D possibly TRBD1 on 5 matching bases. V lost 5 bases to trimming and J lost 6 bases, with 15 bases between them. Germline CDR1 KGHSH, CDR2 LQKENI. There are 14 residues in the CDR3. The DNA of the CDR3 is TGTGCCAGCTCATCAGGGCCCGCGGCGGATACGCAGTATTTT. This encodes CASSSGPAADTQYF.

This chain uses TRBV9 with TRBJ2-2; no definite D call. The CDR3 runs to 16 residues. Per germline, CDR1 SGDLS and CDR2 YYNGEE. Trimming cost V 0 bases and J 4 bases, with 13 bases left between them. The CDR3 sequence is CASSVARKESTGELFF. CDR3 DNA: TGTGCCAGCAGCGTAGCTCGGAAGGAGTCCACCGGGGAGCTGTTTTTT.

The genes are TRBV29-1 and TRBJ2-3; TRBD2 matches at 12 bases. The J segment lost 5 bases and the V segment lost 6 bases, leaving 21 bases of the junction unmatched. Per the germline V gene, CDR1 is SQVTM and CDR2 is ANQGSEA. CDR3 length: 19 residues. As DNA, the CDR3 is TGCAGCGTGGCTGGCCTCGAGACTAGCGGGAGACGAGGTGGAGATACGCAGTATTTT. It specifies CSVAGLETSGRRGGDTQYF.

J is TRBJ1-2 and V is TRBV11-1; 7 bases fit TRBD1. Looked up from germline, CDR1 is SGHAT and CDR2 is FQDESV (reference sequence). The V and J ends lost 5 bases and 5 bases, in that order; junction bases with no gene match: 5. The CDR3 is 13 amino acids. The CDR3 DNA follows: TGTGCCAGCAGCCGGACAGGCGAATATGGCTACACCTTC. Its protein is CASSRTGEYGYTF. Full variable domain (missing parts from reference TRBV11-1 and TRBJ1-2): EAEVAQSPRYKITEKSQAVAFWCDPISGHATLYWYRQILGQGPELLVQFQDESVVDDSQLPKDRFSAERLKGVDSTLKIQPAELGDSAMYLCASSRTGEYGYTFGSGTRLTVV.

Only one count was recorded for this clone. The chain couples TRBV11-3 to TRBJ2-3; TRBD2 matches 8 bases. The junction had 5 bases not matched to a gene; V was cut back by 5 bases and J by 1 base. CDR3 length: 15 amino acids. Germline lookup yields CDR1 SGHNT and CDR2 YENEEA. The CDR3 nucleotides read TGTGCCAGCAGCGAACGGGAGGGACGCACAGATACGCAGTATTTT. Its translation is CASSEREGRTDTQYF.

The rearrangement links TRBV27 to TRBJ1-2, with TRBD1 matching 8 bases. Losses at the gene ends were 5 bases for V and 7 bases for J; bases not matched to a gene: 15. CDR3 length: 16 residues. Germline-derived CDR1 and CDR2 are MNHEY and SMNVEV (reference sequence). CDR3 loop: CASSKGTGLDYRGYTF. Written as DNA, the CDR3 is TGTGCCAGCAGTAAAGGGACAGGTCTTGATTATCGTGGCTACACCTTC.